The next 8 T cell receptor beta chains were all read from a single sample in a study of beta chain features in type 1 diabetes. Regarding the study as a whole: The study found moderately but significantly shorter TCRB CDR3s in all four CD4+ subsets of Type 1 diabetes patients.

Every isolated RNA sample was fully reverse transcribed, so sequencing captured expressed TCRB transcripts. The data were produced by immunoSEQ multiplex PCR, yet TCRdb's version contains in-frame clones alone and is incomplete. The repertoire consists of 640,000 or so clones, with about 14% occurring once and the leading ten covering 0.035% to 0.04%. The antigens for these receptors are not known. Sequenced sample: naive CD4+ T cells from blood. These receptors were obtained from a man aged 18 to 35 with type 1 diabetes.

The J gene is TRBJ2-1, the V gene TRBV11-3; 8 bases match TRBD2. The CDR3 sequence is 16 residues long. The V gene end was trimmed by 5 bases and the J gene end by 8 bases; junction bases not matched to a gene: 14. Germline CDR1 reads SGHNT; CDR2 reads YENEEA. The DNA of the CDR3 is TGTGCCAGCAGCCGAACGCCGGGACTAGTTACCTATGAGCAGTTCTTC. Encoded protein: CASSRTPGLVTYEQFF.

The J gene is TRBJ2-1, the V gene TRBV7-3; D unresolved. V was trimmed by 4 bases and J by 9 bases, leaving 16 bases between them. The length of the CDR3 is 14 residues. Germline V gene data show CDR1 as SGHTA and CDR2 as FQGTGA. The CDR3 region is CASSSDHSLGEQFF. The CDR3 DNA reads TGTGCCAGCAGCTCCGACCACAGTCTGGGTGAGCAGTTCTTC.

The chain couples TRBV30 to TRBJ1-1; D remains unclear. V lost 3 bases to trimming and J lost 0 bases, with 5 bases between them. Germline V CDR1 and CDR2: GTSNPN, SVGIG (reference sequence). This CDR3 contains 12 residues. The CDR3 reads CAWSNMNTEAFF. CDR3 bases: TGTGCCTGGAGCAACATGAACACTGAAGCTTTCTTT.

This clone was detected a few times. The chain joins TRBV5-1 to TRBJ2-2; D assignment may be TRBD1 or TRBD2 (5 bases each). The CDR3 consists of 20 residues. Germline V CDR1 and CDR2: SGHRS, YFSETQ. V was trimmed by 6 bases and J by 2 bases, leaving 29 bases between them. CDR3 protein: CASTPKRGGLSRDNTGELFF. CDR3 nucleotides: TGCGCCAGCACTCCAAAAAGGGGCGGACTCTCAAGAGATAACACCGGGGAGCTGTTTTTT.

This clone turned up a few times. The CDR3 loop reads CASSVLTREGEQFF. The CDR3 nucleotides read TGTGCCAGCAGCGTCCTGACCCGGGAGGGTGAGCAGTTCTTC. The chain has TRBV9 and TRBJ2-1, with 8 bases that match TRBD2. This CDR3 spans 14 amino acids. Germline CDR1 and CDR2: SGDLS and YYNGEE. The V and J ends lost 2 bases and 9 bases, in that order; junction bases with no gene match: 7.

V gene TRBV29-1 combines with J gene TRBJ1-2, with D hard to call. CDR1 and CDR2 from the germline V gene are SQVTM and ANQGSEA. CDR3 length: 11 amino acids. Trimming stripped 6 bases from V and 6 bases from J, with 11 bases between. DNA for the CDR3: TGCAGCGTGGGTGGAAGGGATGGCTACACCTTC. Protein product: CSVGGRDGYTF.

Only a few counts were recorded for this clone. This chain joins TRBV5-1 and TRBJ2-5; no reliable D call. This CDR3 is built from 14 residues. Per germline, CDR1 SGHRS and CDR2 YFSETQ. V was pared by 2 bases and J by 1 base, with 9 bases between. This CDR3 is CASSFRAGQETQYF. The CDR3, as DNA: TGCGCCAGCAGCTTTCGGGCAGGCCAAGAGACCCAGTACTTC.

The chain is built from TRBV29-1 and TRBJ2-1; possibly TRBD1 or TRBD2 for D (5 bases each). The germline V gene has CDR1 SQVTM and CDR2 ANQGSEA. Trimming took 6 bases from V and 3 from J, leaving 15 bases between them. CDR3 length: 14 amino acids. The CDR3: CSVRQFGGYNEQFF. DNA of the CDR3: TGCAGCGTAAGACAGTTTGGGGGCTACAATGAGCAGTTCTTC.